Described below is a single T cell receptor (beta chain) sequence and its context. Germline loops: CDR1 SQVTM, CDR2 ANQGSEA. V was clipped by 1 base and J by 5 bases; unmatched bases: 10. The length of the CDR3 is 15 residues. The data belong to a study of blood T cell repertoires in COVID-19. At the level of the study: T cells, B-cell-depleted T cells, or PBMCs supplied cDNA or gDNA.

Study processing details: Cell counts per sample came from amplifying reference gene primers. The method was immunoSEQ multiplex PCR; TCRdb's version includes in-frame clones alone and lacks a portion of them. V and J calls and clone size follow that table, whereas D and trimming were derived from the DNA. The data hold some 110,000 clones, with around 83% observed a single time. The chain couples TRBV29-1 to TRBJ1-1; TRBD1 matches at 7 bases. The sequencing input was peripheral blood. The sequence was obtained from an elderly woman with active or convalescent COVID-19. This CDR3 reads CSVEGGQQGWTEAFF. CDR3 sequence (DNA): TGCAGCGTTGAAGGGGGGCAACAGGGGTGGACTGAAGCTTTCTTT.